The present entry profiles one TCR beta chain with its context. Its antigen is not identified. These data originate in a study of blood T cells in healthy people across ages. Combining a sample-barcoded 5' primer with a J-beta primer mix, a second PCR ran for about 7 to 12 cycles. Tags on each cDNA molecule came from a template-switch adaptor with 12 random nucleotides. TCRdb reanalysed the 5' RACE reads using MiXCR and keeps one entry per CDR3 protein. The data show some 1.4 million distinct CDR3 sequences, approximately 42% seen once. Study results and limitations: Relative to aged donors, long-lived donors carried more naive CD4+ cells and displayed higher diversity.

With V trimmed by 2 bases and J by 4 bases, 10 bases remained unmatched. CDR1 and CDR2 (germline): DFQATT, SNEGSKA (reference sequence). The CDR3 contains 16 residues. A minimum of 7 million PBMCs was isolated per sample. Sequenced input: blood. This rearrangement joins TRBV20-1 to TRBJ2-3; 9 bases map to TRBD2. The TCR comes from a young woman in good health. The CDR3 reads CSARLVAGAGPDTQYF. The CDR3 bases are TGCAGTGCTAGACTCGTAGCGGGAGCAGGGCCAGATACGCAGTATTTT.